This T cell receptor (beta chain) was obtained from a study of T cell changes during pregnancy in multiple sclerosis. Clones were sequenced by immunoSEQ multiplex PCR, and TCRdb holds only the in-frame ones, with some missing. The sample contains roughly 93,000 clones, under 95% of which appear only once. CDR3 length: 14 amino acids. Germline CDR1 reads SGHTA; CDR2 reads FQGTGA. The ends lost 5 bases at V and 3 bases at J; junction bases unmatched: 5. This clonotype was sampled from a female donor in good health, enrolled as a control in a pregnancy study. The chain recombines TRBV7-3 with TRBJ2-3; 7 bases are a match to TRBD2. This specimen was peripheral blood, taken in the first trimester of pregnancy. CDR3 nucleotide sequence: TGTGCCAGCAGCGGGGGGGAACTAACAGATACGCAGTATTTT. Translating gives CASSGGELTDTQYF.